These 32 T cell receptor beta chains share one sample of origin, sequenced in a study of T-cell memory formation after mild COVID-19 (dated by TCRdb to the early 2020s). The method was 5' RACE. The data were produced on an Illumina NovaSeq 6000. Through fastp at Q25 and MiXCR, TCRdb rebuilt clones from the public reads, retaining in-frame beta chains. Here each entry gathers all rows of one CDR3 protein and keeps the most common genes and DNA. This sample holds about 320,000 distinct CDR3 sequences; 13% to 15% were observed only once. The top ten clones comprise approximately 22% of the sample. The material sequenced was PBMCs or a T cell subset sorted from them (not recorded which). These receptors came from a man aged 18 to 29 who had mild COVID-19 (a few samples of this study predate the infection). The sample titles of this study are shuffled in the database, so cell type and time point are left out; the donor was told from shared clones.

The gene calls are TRBV9 and TRBJ2-1, with 7 bases aligning to TRBD1. CDR3 length: 16 residues. With 4 bases clipped from V and 2 bases from J, the junction kept 9 bases outside the gene matches. Germline values: CDR1 SGDLS, CDR2 YYNGEE. The CDR3 sequence is CASSRSNRGTYNEQFF. The DNA of the CDR3 is TGTGCCAGCAGCCGATCAAACAGGGGCACCTACAATGAGCAGTTCTTC.

This clonotype was seen more than once but under ten times. The rearrangement joins TRBV7-2 to TRBJ2-3; TRBD1 aligns across 8 bases. The CDR3 sequence is 17 residues long. The germline V gene has CDR1 SGHTA and CDR2 FQGNSA. V was clipped by 2 bases and J by 3 bases; unmatched bases: 10. As DNA, the CDR3 is TGTGCCAGCAGCTTAAGGGCAGGGGGCGCGGAGACAGATACGCAGTATTTT. It is translated as CASSLRAGGAETDTQYF.

This clonotype was counted at least ten times. V and J are TRBV2 and TRBJ2-7; no definite D call. Germline V gene data show CDR1 as SNHLY and CDR2 as FYNNEI. V dropped 8 bases and J dropped 4 bases, with 18 bases sitting between them. This CDR3 has 14 amino acids. CDR3 in amino acids: CASRPRFTWYEQYV. The CDR3 nucleotides are TGTGCCAGCCGTCCTCGTTTCACCTGGTACGAGCAGTACGTC.

This clonotype was seen many times. The chain uses TRBV4-1 and TRBJ2-1; a weak D match, TRBD2 (6 bases). CDR3 length: 13 amino acids. V lost 3 bases to trimming and J lost 12 bases, with 15 bases between them. The germline V gene encodes CDR1 MGHRA and CDR2 YSYEKL. Here the CDR3 reads CASSQPGSSVQFF. DNA of the CDR3: TGCGCCAGCAGCCAGCCTGGGTCTAGCGTGCAGTTCTTC.

In this sample, this clonotype turned up a few times. The gene calls are TRBV6-6 and TRBJ1-2; 7 positions match TRBD1. Germline CDR1 reads MNHNY; CDR2 reads SVGAGI (reference sequence). V shed 6 bases and J 5 bases; nucleotides not matched to a gene: 6. There are 13 residues in the CDR3. The chain's CDR3 is CASSLGQLYGYTF. In nucleotides, the CDR3 is TGTGCCAGCAGCCTGGGACAGCTTTATGGCTACACCTTC.

This clonotype was detected ten times or more. This sequence joins TRBV6-1 and TRBJ2-5, with 9 bases matching TRBD1. Germline V gives CDR1 MNHNS, CDR2 SASEGT. The CDR3 runs to 15 residues. Trimming at V came to 0 bases and at J to 1 base, leaving 0 bases not matched to a gene. CDR3 DNA: TGTGCCAGCAGTGAAGCGACAGGGGGCCAAGAGACCCAGTACTTC. Translating gives CASSEATGGQETQYF.

The CDR3 coding sequence is TGTGCCAGCAGGCTAGCGGGGGGTGACGAGCAGTACTTC. Residues: CASRLAGGDEQYF. The chain employs TRBV6-5 and TRBJ2-7, with TRBD2 matching over 11 bases. The CDR3 loop spans 13 amino acids. Germline CDR1 MNHEY, CDR2 SVGAGI. J lost 5 bases, V lost 6 bases, and 3 bases had no gene match.

The chain combines TRBV10-3 with TRBJ2-7, with D perhaps matching TRBD2 (6 bases). Per the germline V gene, CDR1 is ENHRY and CDR2 is SYGVKD. CDR3 size: 15 residues. V lost 2 bases to trimming and J lost 3 bases, with 14 bases between them. The CDR3 sequence is CAISETGVGGYEQYF. CDR3 nucleotide sequence: TGTGCCATCAGTGAGACGGGGGTAGGTGGCTACGAGCAGTACTTC.

The rearrangement uses TRBV6-2 or TRBV6-3 and TRBJ1-5, with 9 bases lining up with TRBD1. The CDR3 is 14 amino acids. Germline V gene sequence: CDR1 MNHEY, CDR2 SVGEGT. With 6 bases clipped from V and 7 bases from J, the junction kept 7 bases outside the gene matches. CDR3 bases: TGTGCCAGCAGCCGGACAGGGGAACCCCAGCCCCAGCATTTT. Protein sequence: CASSRTGEPQPQHF.

This chain uses TRBV5-6 with TRBJ1-2; 8 positions match TRBD1. The V segment lost 4 bases and the J segment 3 bases; nucleotides outside the gene matches: 8. The CDR3 runs to 15 residues. From germline, CDR1 is SGHDT and CDR2 YYEEEE. The CDR3 DNA is TGTGCCAGCAGCACCGCCGGACAGGGCTACTATGGCTACACCTTC. This encodes CASSTAGQGYYGYTF.

The V and J genes are TRBV4-1 and TRBJ2-3, with D possibly matching TRBD1 (6 bases). This CDR3 contains 15 residues. The ends were cut back, 5 bases at V and 0 bases at J, with 12 bases in the middle. Germline lookup yields CDR1 MGHRA and CDR2 YSYEKL. CDR3 bases: TGCGCCAGCAGCGTGTGGGGGCGTAGCACAGATACGCAGTATTTT. Protein: CASSVWGRSTDTQYF.

The chain employs TRBV7-2 and TRBJ2-5, with a possible D match to TRBD1 (6 bases). The V end was cut by 4 bases, the J end by 4 bases, with 13 bases between. The CDR3 has 14 residues. Germline CDR1 reads SGHTA; CDR2 reads FQGNSA. The CDR3 loop reads CASSSGGGLETQYF. The CDR3 DNA reads TGTGCCAGCAGCTCTGGGGGCGGGTTAGAGACCCAGTACTTC.

The chain couples TRBV4-3 to TRBJ2-1; 7 positions agree with TRBD2. This CDR3 has 15 residues. The junction had 17 bases not matched to a gene; V was cut back by 8 bases and J by 10 bases. Germline CDR1 reads LGHNA; CDR2 reads YSLEER. The CDR3 DNA sequence: TGCGCCAGCCCCGAAAGAGCGTTGGGAGGGAGCGAGCAGTTCTTC. Its protein product is CASPERALGGSEQFF.

The J gene is TRBJ2-3, the V gene TRBV6-5; 12 bases match TRBD2. V trimming: 8 bases; J trimming: 3 bases; junction bases outside the gene matches: 6. This CDR3 is built from 15 residues. Germline loops: CDR1 MNHEY, CDR2 SVGAGI. In DNA form, the CDR3 reads TGTGCCAGCGGACGGACTAGCGGGGCGACAGATACGCAGTATTTT. This gives the protein CASGRTSGATDTQYF.

This clonotype has just a few counts. The chain couples TRBV6-2 or TRBV6-3 to TRBJ2-1, with D possibly TRBD1 on 6 matching bases. This CDR3 comprises 15 residues. V was shortened by 6 bases and J by 9 bases, with 21 bases between the two germline ends. Germline CDR1 and CDR2: MNHEY and SVGEGT. CDR3 sequence: CASSETGIGFVEQFF. CDR3 coding DNA: TGTGCCAGCAGCGAAACAGGGATAGGATTCGTTGAGCAGTTCTTC.

This clonotype was seen many times. This chain joins TRBV7-2 and TRBJ2-3, with D possibly TRBD1 on 5 matching bases. This CDR3 comprises 14 residues. With 1 base removed from V and 0 bases from J, the gap between germline ends came to 5 bases. Germline CDR1 and CDR2: SGHTA and FQGNSA. CDR3 region: CASSLGQSTDTQYF. CDR3 nucleotides: TGTGCCAGCAGCTTAGGACAGAGCACAGATACGCAGTATTTT.

In its sample, this clonotype was seen a few times. The J gene is TRBJ2-3, the V gene TRBV12-3 or TRBV12-4; the D gene is possibly TRBD2 (5 bases). V lost 7 bases, J lost 2 bases, and 19 bases lay in between. The CDR3 loop spans 16 amino acids. The CDR3 region has the DNA TGTGCCAGCACCCCACTTCGGCTCGGGAACACAGATACGCAGTATTTT. This translates into CASTPLRLGNTDTQYF.

This clonotype was detected a few times. The chain has TRBV28 and TRBJ2-5; 10 nucleotides line up with TRBD2. CDR3 length equals 17 residues. The V and J ends lost 4 bases and 4 bases, in that order; junction bases with no gene match: 12. Germline-derived CDR1 and CDR2 are MDHEN and SYDVKM. CDR3 residues: CASSSVGAGGPRETQYF. The CDR3 DNA reads as TGTGCCAGCAGTTCCGTTGGAGCGGGGGGGCCGAGAGAGACCCAGTACTTC.

This clonotype was observed a few times. The V and J genes are TRBV10-3 and TRBJ2-5, with D possibly called TRBD1 or TRBD2 (5 bases each). The germline CDR1 and CDR2 sequences are ENHRY and SYGVKD. The V and J ends lost 6 bases and 3 bases respectively, with 17 bases between them. This CDR3 spans 15 amino acids. CDR3 in DNA: TGTGCCATCAGGCCTGGGTTCGGGGCAAAAGAGACCCAGTACTTC. It specifies CAIRPGFGAKETQYF.

V is TRBV20-1 and J is TRBJ2-2; 8 bases are shared with TRBD2. Germline CDR1 DFQATT, CDR2 SNEGSKA (reference sequence). The CDR3 contains 16 residues. The V segment lost 7 bases and the J segment 3 bases; nucleotides outside the gene matches: 13. This CDR3 is CSVPGLAPSYTGELFF. As DNA, the CDR3 is TGCAGTGTTCCAGGACTAGCCCCCTCGTACACCGGGGAGCTGTTTTTT.

The chain links TRBV21-1 to TRBJ2-7. TRBV21-1 is flagged as a pseudogene. The CDR3 spans 13 residues. The CDR3 sequence is CASSKVCQLEQYV. CDR3 coding DNA: TGTGCCAGCAGCAAAGTTTGCCAGCTTGAGCAGTACGTC.

This clonotype was recorded once. The V call is TRBV19, the J call TRBJ1-2; D uncertain. Germline V lookup: CDR1 LNHDA, CDR2 SQIVND (reference sequence). This CDR3 has 12 residues. The V gene lost 7 bases and the J gene lost 4 bases, with 10 bases spanning the gap. CDR3 coding DNA: TGTGCCAGTACCACCTTGGGCTATGGCTACACCTTC. Amino acids: CASTTLGYGYTF.

The chain uses TRBV6-5 and TRBJ2-3; 11 nucleotides match TRBD2. V shed 6 bases and J 5 bases; nucleotides not matched to a gene: 7. Germline CDR1 and CDR2: MNHEY and SVGAGI. The CDR3 totals 15 residues. This chain's CDR3 is CASSATSGGRDTQYF. The DNA for the CDR3 is TGTGCCAGCAGCGCTACTAGCGGGGGCCGAGATACGCAGTATTTT.

Only a few counts were recorded for this clonotype. The rearrangement joins TRBV25-1 to TRBJ1-1, with D possibly TRBD1 on 5 matching bases. This CDR3 contains 11 residues. Trimming stripped 8 bases from V and 6 bases from J, with 10 bases between. Per germline, CDR1 MGHDK and CDR2 SYGVNS. CDR3 protein: CASSREAEAFF. CDR3 bases: TGTGCCAGCTCCAGGGAGGCTGAAGCTTTCTTT.

The sample holds a few counts of this clonotype. J is TRBJ2-3 and V is TRBV4-3; D might be TRBD2 (6 bases). The CDR3 has 17 amino acids. Germline CDR1 is LGHNA and CDR2 is YSLEER. V lost 1 base and J lost 3, with 17 bases in between. The CDR3, as DNA: TGCGCCAGCAGCCAAGCTCCTAGTGGGGGGAAGACAGATACGCAGTATTTT. Protein sequence: CASSQAPSGGKTDTQYF.

Worth noting for this clonotype: A read error is likely, as this CDR3 ends without the conserved phenylalanine or tryptophan. J is TRBJ2-7 and V is TRBV20-1, with 7 bases aligning to TRBD2. After removal of 0 bases from V and 6 bases from J, the junction contained 8 bases not matched to a gene. The length of the CDR3 is 14 residues. CDR1 and CDR2 (germline): DFQATT, SNEGSKA (reference sequence). The CDR3 nucleotides are TGCAGTGCTAGAGATCGCGGGGGAGAGGGCGAGCAGTACTTG. Translated: CSARDRGGEGEQYL.

This rearrangement joins TRBV28 to TRBJ2-5; D is possibly TRBD1 or TRBD2 (5 bases each). The CDR3 is 16 amino acids. Deletions cut 5 bases from V and 4 bases from J, with 20 bases between. From germline, CDR1 is MDHEN and CDR2 SYDVKM. CDR3 region: CASSLHRDPLRETQYF. The CDR3 DNA reads as TGTGCCAGCAGTCTGCATCGGGACCCCCTGAGAGAGACCCAGTACTTC.

This clonotype was picked up a small number of times. The rearrangement uses TRBV29-1 and TRBJ2-7, with no clear D. Germline assignment: CDR1 SQVTM and CDR2 ANQGSEA. Trimming removed 0 bases from V and 2 bases from J, with 2 bases in between. The CDR3 covers 11 residues. The CDR3 DNA reads TGCAGCGTTGAAGAAGCCTACGAGCAGTACTTC. Translating gives CSVEEAYEQYF.

J is TRBJ1-2 and V is TRBV20-1; weak D call: TRBD1 (6 bases). The germline CDR1 and CDR2 sequences are DFQATT and SNEGSKA (reference sequence). The V end was cut by 5 bases, the J end by 6 bases, with 16 bases between. The CDR3 is 13 amino acids. CDR3 residues: CSADHRETDGYTF. CDR3 DNA sequence: TGCAGTGCTGACCACAGGGAGACAGATGGCTACACCTTC.

V gene TRBV5-5 combines with J gene TRBJ1-1; D is possibly TRBD1 (5 bases). The V end was cut by 0 bases, the J end by 0 bases, with 12 bases between. In germline, CDR1 is SGHKS, CDR2 YYEKEE (reference sequence). The CDR3 length is 16 residues. The CDR3 region has the DNA TGTGCCAGCAGCTTGGTTCAGGGATATATGAACACTGAAGCTTTCTTT. Its protein product is CASSLVQGYMNTEAFF.

There are a few counts of this clonotype. The genes are TRBV6-5 and TRBJ2-7; D is unresolved. CDR1 is MNHEY and CDR2 is SVGAGI in the germline V gene. V was cut by 4 bases and J by 0 bases, with 10 bases left in between. The CDR3 consists of 14 residues. As DNA, the CDR3 is TGTGCCAGCAGTTTATTGGGCCTCTCCTACGAGCAGTACTTC. As protein: CASSLLGLSYEQYF.

The chain recombines TRBV2 with TRBJ2-7, with unresolved D. The CDR3 is 11 residues long. The germline gives CDR1 SNHLY, CDR2 FYNNEI. V was cut by 7 bases and J by 2 bases, with 6 bases left in between. CDR3 in DNA: TGTGCCAGCACGGTCGCCTACGAGCAGTACTTC. Amino acid sequence: CASTVAYEQYF.